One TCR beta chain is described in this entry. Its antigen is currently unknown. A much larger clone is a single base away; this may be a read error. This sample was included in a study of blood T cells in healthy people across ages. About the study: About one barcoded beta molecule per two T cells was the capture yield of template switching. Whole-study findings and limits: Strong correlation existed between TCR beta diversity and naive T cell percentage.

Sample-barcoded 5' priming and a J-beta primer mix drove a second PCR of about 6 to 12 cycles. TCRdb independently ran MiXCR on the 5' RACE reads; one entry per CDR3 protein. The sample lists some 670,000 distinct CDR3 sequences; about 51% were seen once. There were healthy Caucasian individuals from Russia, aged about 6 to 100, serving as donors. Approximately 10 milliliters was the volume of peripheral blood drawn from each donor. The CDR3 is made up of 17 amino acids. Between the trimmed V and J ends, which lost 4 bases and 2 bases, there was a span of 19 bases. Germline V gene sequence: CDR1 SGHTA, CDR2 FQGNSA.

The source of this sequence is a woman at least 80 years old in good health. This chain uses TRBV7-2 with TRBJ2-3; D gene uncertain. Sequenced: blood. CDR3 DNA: TGTGCCAGCAGCTCCCCCCCGACAAGGGTTCTCACAGATACGCAGTATTTT. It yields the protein CASSSPPTRVLTDTQYF.